This T cell receptor (beta chain) was sequenced for a study of T cell changes during pregnancy in multiple sclerosis. Data came from immunoSEQ multiplex PCR; TCRdb stores just in-frame clones and leaves some out. In the table there are tens of thousands of clones, about nine tenths of which are singletons. V was clipped by 3 bases and J by 4 bases; unmatched bases: 8. This CDR3 region has 16 residues. The germline CDR1 and CDR2 sequences are SGDLS and YYNGEE. The receptor was derived from a female donor with multiple sclerosis, enrolled in a pregnancy study. Source: CD4+ T cells from peripheral blood mononuclear cells, taken before pregnancy. The chain uses TRBV9 and TRBJ2-5; 11 nucleotides match TRBD1. The DNA for the CDR3 is TGTGCCAGCAGCGAGGGGACAGGGGGATTAGGAGAGACCCAGTACTTC. This gives the protein CASSEGTGGLGETQYF.